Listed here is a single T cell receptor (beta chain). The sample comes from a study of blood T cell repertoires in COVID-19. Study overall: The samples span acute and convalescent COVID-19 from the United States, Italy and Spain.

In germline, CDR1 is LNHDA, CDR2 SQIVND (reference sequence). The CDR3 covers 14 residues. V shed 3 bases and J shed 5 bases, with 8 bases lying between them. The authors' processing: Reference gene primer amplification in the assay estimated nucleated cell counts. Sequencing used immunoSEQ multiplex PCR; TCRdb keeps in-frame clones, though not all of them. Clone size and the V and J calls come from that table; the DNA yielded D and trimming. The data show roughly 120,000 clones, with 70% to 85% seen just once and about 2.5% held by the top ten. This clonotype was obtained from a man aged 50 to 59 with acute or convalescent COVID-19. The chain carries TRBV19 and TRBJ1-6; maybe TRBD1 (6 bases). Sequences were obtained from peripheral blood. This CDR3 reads CASSIWTDNSPLHF. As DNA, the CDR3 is TGTGCCAGTAGTATTTGGACAGATAATTCACCCCTCCACTTT.